Following are 13 T cell receptor beta chains from one sample sequenced in a study of PD-L1 blockade in urothelial cancer. The data were produced by immunoSEQ multiplex PCR, yet TCRdb's version contains in-frame clones alone and is incomplete. The sample has about 84,000 clones, more than 75% seen once. This specimen was PBMCs, taken around atezolizumab (anti-PD-L1) treatment. The receptors stem from a man between 65 and 85 years old with urothelial cancer.

This chain uses TRBV25-1 with TRBJ2-4; D unclear. CDR3 length equals 14 residues. The V gene lost 3 bases and the J gene lost 0 bases, with 6 bases spanning the gap. CDR1 and CDR2 from the germline V gene are MGHDK and SYGVNS. CDR3 bases: TGTGCCAGCAGTGACTTACTAGCCAAAAACATTCAGTACTTC. It encodes CASSDLLAKNIQYF.

This clone was seen just once. The rearrangement joins TRBV6-5 to TRBJ2-7; TRBD2 agrees at 9 bases. The CDR3 is 15 residues long. Germline-derived CDR1 and CDR2 are MNHEY and SVGAGI. The V segment lost 0 bases and the J segment 4 bases; nucleotides outside the gene matches: 4. Here the CDR3 DNA reads TGTGCCAGCAGTTACTCTGGCGGGAGGGCTTACGAGCAGTACTTC. Translated, it gives CASSYSGGRAYEQYF.

The rearrangement links TRBV2 to TRBJ2-5; 7 bases line up with TRBD2. The V segment lost 7 bases and the J segment 5 bases; nucleotides outside the gene matches: 7. The CDR3 totals 13 residues. CDR1 and CDR2 from the germline V gene are SNHLY and FYNNEI. The CDR3 loop reads CASNLAVEETQYF. CDR3 sequence (DNA): TGTGCCAGCAATCTAGCGGTCGAGGAGACCCAGTACTTC.

V and J are TRBV7-2 and TRBJ2-1; possibly TRBD2 for D (7 bases). This CDR3 is built from 15 residues. In germline, CDR1 is SGHTA, CDR2 FQGNSA. Trimming cost V 7 bases and J 4 bases, with 17 bases left between them. The CDR3 DNA sequence: TGTGCCAGCACCCCTAGAGGGGGGGCTTACAATGAGCAGTTCTTC. Amino acid sequence: CASTPRGGAYNEQFF.

The rearrangement joins TRBV6-1 to TRBJ2-5; D unclear. Looked up from germline, CDR1 is MNHNS and CDR2 is SASEGT. This CDR3 contains 13 residues. V lost 6 bases and J 2 bases, leaving 10 bases between the germline ends. The CDR3 nucleotides are TGTGCCAGCAGAAGACACCCTCAAGAGACCCAGTACTTC. The encoded protein is CASRRHPQETQYF.

The chain is built from TRBV9 and TRBJ2-2; 10 nucleotides line up with TRBD1. This CDR3 has 18 amino acids. The germline V gene encodes CDR1 SGDLS and CDR2 YYNGEE. After removal of 0 bases from V and 5 bases from J, the junction contained 10 bases not matched to a gene. CDR3 loop: CASSVDMRQGAGTGELFF. In DNA form, the CDR3 reads TGTGCCAGCAGCGTAGACATGAGACAGGGGGCAGGGACCGGGGAGCTGTTTTTT.

This chain links TRBV7-2 with TRBJ2-7; D unclear. The CDR3 consists of 11 residues. Trimming removed 3 bases from V and 5 bases from J, with 5 bases in between. Looked up from germline, CDR1 is SGHTA and CDR2 is FQGNSA. The CDR3, as DNA: TGTGCCAGCAGCTTCAGTGACGAGCAGTACTTC. Encoded protein: CASSFSDEQYF.

The rearrangement links TRBV9 to TRBJ2-3; 13 positions match TRBD2. The CDR3 runs to 16 residues. The ends lost 4 bases at V and 4 bases at J; junction bases unmatched: 6. The germline V gene encodes CDR1 SGDLS and CDR2 YYNGEE. The CDR3 is CASSLTSGRAADTQYF. The CDR3, as DNA: TGTGCCAGCAGCCTTACTAGCGGGAGGGCCGCAGATACGCAGTATTTT.

This clone has a single count. V usage is TRBV6-1 and J usage is TRBJ1-2; 8 positions agree with TRBD1. CDR3 length: 16 amino acids. Germline values: CDR1 MNHNS, CDR2 SASEGT. The V segment lost 2 bases and the J segment 4 bases; nucleotides outside the gene matches: 9. This CDR3 reads CASSEITGGSPYGYTF. The DNA for the CDR3 is TGTGCCAGCAGTGAAATAACAGGGGGTTCTCCCTATGGCTACACCTTC.

This clone has just a few counts. The chain links TRBV5-1 to TRBJ2-7; a possible D gene is TRBD2 (5 bases). This CDR3 has 14 amino acids. V lost 4 bases and J 2 bases, leaving 13 bases between the germline ends. Germline CDR1 reads SGHRS; CDR2 reads YFSETQ. The CDR3: CASSRGLSPYEQYF. CDR3 coding DNA: TGCGCCAGCAGCCGCGGACTCTCACCCTACGAGCAGTACTTC.

V usage is TRBV5-1 and J usage is TRBJ1-3, with 9 nucleotides matching TRBD1. Trimming took 3 bases from V and 0 from J; bases not matched to a gene: 7. The CDR3 extends over 17 amino acids. The germline V gene has CDR1 SGHRS and CDR2 YFSETQ. The CDR3 nucleotides read TGCGCCAGCAGCTCCGGACAGGGGTCTAGCTCTGGAAACACCATATATTTT. Translation: CASSSGQGSSSGNTIYF.

This chain joins TRBV4-1 and TRBJ1-3; D ambiguous. CDR3 size: 15 residues. Trimming removed 1 base from V and 4 bases from J, with 11 bases in between. Germline V gene data show CDR1 as MGHRA and CDR2 as YSYEKL. CDR3 loop: CASSQALQSGNTIYF. CDR3 DNA sequence: TGCGCCAGCAGCCAAGCATTGCAGTCGGGAAACACCATATATTTT.

A few counts support this clone. In nucleotides, the CDR3 is TGTGCCAGTAACAGAGGCCGGGGAAACACTGAAGCTTTCTTT. Its protein is CASNRGRGNTEAFF. This chain joins TRBV19 and TRBJ1-1; D is ambiguous. Germline V gene sequence: CDR1 LNHDA, CDR2 SQIVND (reference sequence). This CDR3 has 14 amino acids. V was shortened by 7 bases and J by 2 bases, with 14 bases between the two germline ends. The entire variable domain, with the rest obtained from reference TRBV19 and TRBJ1-1, is as follows: DGGITQSPKYLFRKEGQNVTLSCEQNLNHDAMYWYRQDPGQGLRLIYYSQIVNDFQKGDIAEGYSVSREKKESFPLTVTSAQKNPTAFYLCASNRGRGNTEAFFGQGTRLTVV.